The TCR beta chain described here comes from a study of OX40 agonist ivuxolimab in advanced cancers. Study background: Patients received the agonistic anti-OX40 (CD134) antibody ivuxolimab.

On this clone itself: Its antigen is still unknown.

Study-wide results and caveats: Normalized T-cell clonal expansion was also low in a subset of nonresponders.

This CDR3 spans 15 amino acids. Germline-derived CDR1 and CDR2 are LNHNV and YYDKDF (reference sequence). V was clipped by 3 bases and J by 5 bases, with 14 bases between them. Sequenced by immunoSEQ multiplex PCR; TCRdb stores in-frame clones only, minus some. The table includes about 85,000 clones, more than 75% detected once. Here the sequenced sample was CD4+ or CD8+ T cells sorted from blood, taken in a trial of the OX40 agonist ivuxolimab. This TCR derives from an adult with an advanced solid tumor such as melanoma, head and neck, liver or kidney cancer. The chain links TRBV15 to TRBJ1-5; possible D gene TRBD1, 6 bases. CDR3 nucleotides: TGTGCCACCAGCAGGGGGGCCCCGGCGCATCAGCCCCAGCATTTT. The encoded protein is CATSRGAPAHQPQHF.